This entry concerns a single TCR beta chain. Its target antigen remains unknown. Base qualities are missing; no much larger clone stands one base away. The method behind the library was the immunoSEQ multiplex PCR assay. Each sample had 90,000 to 100,000 TCR templates assayed by the deep sequencing platform. Genomic DNA extracted from sorted T cells was the material used for TCRbeta CDR3 sequencing. In the authors' own workflow: The R programming language was used for clonal analysis of the TCRbeta CDR3 data. Alloreactive CD4+ and CD8+ clones were identified by comparing unstimulated samples to CFSE-low samples taken after the reaction. Regulatory or non-regulatory origin of alloreactive CD4+ clones was assigned by matching sequences to the sorted unstimulated Treg and non-Treg repertoires. This is the immuneACCESS table as TCRdb keeps it, with only in-frame sequences that have V and J called. A part of the clones is gone; compared with another copy, unresolved V genes explain less than half, and the rest is unexplained. Clone size and V and J calls were adopted from that table, with D and trimming inferred from the DNA. The sample table holds roughly 100,000 clones, of which about 93% were seen once. The ten largest clones represent approximately 0.67% of the sample.

This specimen comes from a study of siplizumab effects on memory and regulatory T cells (dated by TCRdb to about 2019). In terms of the full investigation: The study looked at the effect of siplizumab, an anti-CD2 antibody, on alloreactive T-cell subsets in allogeneic mixed lymphocyte reactions made from human PBMCs. Here is what the overall study found, with its caveats: The suppressive function of proliferating Tregs from siplizumab cultures was not functionally confirmed. About 80-96% of proliferating CD4+ or CD8+ clones could not be given a naive or memory phenotype. Unstimulated naive T cells appeared more diverse than memory T cells, and naive cells seemed to contribute substantially to the alloresponse. Of the alloreactive CD4+ clones that could be mapped, the Treg-derived share averaged about 63% with siplizumab compared with 26.9% in control reactions. Siplizumab significantly lowered the cumulative frequency of alloreactive sequences that could be traced to unstimulated CD4+ memory T cells. Because sequences at frequencies below about 10^-5 were poorly captured, only a minor fraction of alloreactive clones could be mapped back to unstimulated subsets.

Taken from the germline V gene, the CDR1 and CDR2 loops are SGHRS and YFSETQ. The CDR3 sequence holds 15 residues, the cysteine and phenylalanine included. The sequence is cut down to CDR3 DNA, 45 bases in frame from base 1. At the junction V is shortened by 4 bases and J by 4 bases; bases outside the gene matches: 6. Sorted unstimulated T cells and proliferating T cells recovered from mixed lymphocyte reactions were subjected to TCRbeta CDR3 sequencing. Fresh whole blood from over 8 HLA-typed healthy donors was used to isolate PBMCs. Unstimulated CD4+ regulatory T cells were FACS-sorted to map the origin of alloreactive clones.

Sample: Tregs sorted from blood. This clonotype originated in a human donor in good health. Rearrangement joined TRBV5-1 to TRBJ2-1; the central 9 bases match TRBD1. The CDR3 amino acid sequence is: CASSRGQGGYNEQFF. The DNA sequence follows: TGCGCCAGCAGCCGGGGACAGGGTGGATACAATGAGCAGTTCTTC.